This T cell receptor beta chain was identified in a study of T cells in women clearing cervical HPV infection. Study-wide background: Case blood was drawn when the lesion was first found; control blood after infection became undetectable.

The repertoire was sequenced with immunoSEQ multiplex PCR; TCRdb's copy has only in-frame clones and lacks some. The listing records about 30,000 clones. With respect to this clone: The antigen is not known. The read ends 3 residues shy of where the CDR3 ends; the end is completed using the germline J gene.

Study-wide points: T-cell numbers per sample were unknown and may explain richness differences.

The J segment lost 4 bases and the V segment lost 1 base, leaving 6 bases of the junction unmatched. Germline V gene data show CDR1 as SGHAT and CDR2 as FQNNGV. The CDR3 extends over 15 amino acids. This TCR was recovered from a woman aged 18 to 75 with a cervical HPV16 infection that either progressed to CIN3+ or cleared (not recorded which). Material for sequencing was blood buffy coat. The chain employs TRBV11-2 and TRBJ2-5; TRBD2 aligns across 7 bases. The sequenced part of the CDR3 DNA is TGTGCCAGCAGCTTAGTATGGGCTAGCGGAGAGACC. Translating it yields CASSLVWASGET. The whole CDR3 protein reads CASSLVWASGETQYF.